Below, 21 T cell receptor gamma chains from the same sample are listed, as sequenced in a study of fetal and pediatric gammadelta thymocytes. The thymus tissue was fetal, from elective terminations at about 14 to 22 weeks estimated gestational age. TCRdb processed the reads again with the CATT caller. The table records roughly 270 gamma-chain clones, 4.7% of them present only once. Input material: Vgamma9Vdelta2 gamma-delta T cells from the thymus. Sample subset: sorted CD3+gammadeltaTCR+Vgamma9+Vdelta2+ thymocytes. The receptors shown here come from a human fetus.

Comment on this clone: The protein TCRdb lists belongs to a much larger clone and differs from this DNA's translation at residue 6, which points to a read error; the protein shown is made from the DNA. The rearrangement joins TRGV9 to TRGJP. Here the J gene was assigned by germline matching of the DNA, as TCRdb has none. The CDR3 contains 16 residues. Germline lookup yields CDR1 GITISATS and CDR2 ISYDGTV (reference sequence). V was pared by 3 bases and J by 3 bases, with 2 bases of the junction left unmatched. The DNA of the CDR3 is TGTGCCTTGTGGGAGATGCAAGAGTTGGGCAAAAAAATCAAGGTATTT. It encodes CALWEMQELGKKIKVF.

This clone appeared a few times. This could be a read error, since a much larger clone is one nucleotide away. The sample holds other DNA sequences that translate to the same CDR3. The J gene is TRGJ1 or TRGJ2, the V gene TRGV9. Germline lookup yields CDR1 GITISATS and CDR2 ISYDGTV (reference sequence). The CDR3 is made up of 11 amino acids. The CDR3 here is CALWDYYKKLF. Here the CDR3 DNA reads TGTGCTTTGTGGGACTATTATAAGAAACTCTTT.

In the case of this clone: The TCRdb protein comes from a much larger clone and disagrees with this DNA's translation at residue 5, likely due to a read error; the protein given here is derived from the DNA. The V gene is TRGV9, the J gene TRGJP1. Trimming removed 5 bases from V and 4 bases from J; junction bases left unmatched: 7. The germline CDR1 and CDR2 sequences are GITISATS and ISYDGTV (reference sequence). This CDR3 has 14 amino acids. This CDR3 reads CALWGPFTGWFKIF. In DNA form, the CDR3 reads TGTGCCTTGTGGGGGCCTTTCACTGGTTGGTTCAAGATATTT.

This clone is hyperexpanded in the sample. V gene TRGV9 combines with J gene TRGJP. Trimming at V came to 0 bases and at J to 8 bases, leaving 1 base not matched to a gene. The CDR3 totals 15 residues. Germline loops: CDR1 GITISATS, CDR2 ISYDGTV (reference sequence). The CDR3 DNA reads TGTGCCTTGTGGGAGGTGCAGTTGGGCAAAAAAATCAAGGTATTT. As protein: CALWEVQLGKKIKVF.

By its share, this clone is large. The chain carries TRGV9 and TRGJP1. The CDR3 is made up of 15 amino acids. Trimming removed 0 bases from V and 3 bases from J; junction bases left unmatched: 4. Per germline, CDR1 GITISATS and CDR2 ISYDGTV (reference sequence). CDR3 amino acids: CALWEVQATGWFKIF. The DNA of the CDR3 is TGTGCCTTGTGGGAGGTGCAGGCCACTGGTTGGTTCAAGATATTT.

In its sample, this clone ranks as medium-sized (0.01 to 0.1%). The chain has TRGV8 and TRGJP. The J gene, not given by TCRdb, was assigned here from a germline match of the nucleotide sequence. V shed 0 bases and J 4 bases; nucleotides not matched to a gene: 0. Germline CDR1 and CDR2: VENAVY and YDSYNSRV. The CDR3 contains 16 residues. This CDR3 reads CATWDRQELGKKIKVF. For the CDR3, the DNA is TGTGCCACCTGGGATAGGCAAGAGTTGGGCAAAAAAATCAAGGTATTT.

This clone was counted between two and nine times. This sequence is one base from a far larger clone and is likely a read error. The sample holds other DNA sequences that translate to the same CDR3. The V call is TRGV9, the J call TRGJP. The germline gives CDR1 GITISATS, CDR2 ISYDGTV (reference sequence). The CDR3 runs 16 residues. For the CDR3, the DNA is TGTGCCTTGTGGGAGGTGCAAGAGTTGGGCAAAAAAATAAAGGTATTT. This translates into CALWEVQELGKKIKVF.

Judged by abundance, this clone is large (0.1 to 1%). J is TRGJP and V is TRGV9. V gave up 0 bases and J gave up 6 bases; unmatched junction bases: 2. The CDR3 is 16 residues long. Germline lookup yields CDR1 GITISATS and CDR2 ISYDGTV (reference sequence). The CDR3 spells CALWEVTELGKKIKVF. The CDR3 DNA is TGTGCCTTGTGGGAGGTGACAGAGTTGGGCAAAAAAATCAAGGTATTT.

Turning to this clone: The amino acid sequence in TCRdb belongs to a much larger clone and departs from this DNA's translation at residue 2, likely a sequencing read error; the sequence shown is translated from the DNA. This sequence joins TRGV8 and TRGJP1. This CDR3 has 13 residues. Germline CDR1 is VENAVY and CDR2 is YDSYNSRV. The CDR3 DNA reads TGTACCACCTGGGATACCACTGGTTGGTTCAAGATATTT. Amino acid sequence: CTTWDTTGWFKIF.

A remark on this clone: The mismatch at residue 5 between this DNA's translation and the TCRdb protein of a much larger clone likely reflects a read error; the protein shown is translated from the DNA. The chain recombines TRGV10 with TRGJP1. TRGV10 is known as an ORF, though its function is uncertain. V lost 8 bases and J lost 1; bases outside the gene matches: 2. The CDR3 consists of 13 residues. The CDR3 nucleotides read TGTGCTGCGTGGGTTACCACTGGTTGGTTCAAGATATTT. This translates into CAAWVTTGWFKIF.

As concerns this clone: It differs at one base from a far larger clone, so likely a read error. The sample has other DNA sequences that encode this CDR3 too. The chain joins TRGV9 to TRGJP. V lost 4 bases to trimming and J lost 3 bases; unmatched junction nucleotides: 3. Germline V CDR1 and CDR2: GITISATS, ISYDGTV (reference sequence). The CDR3 is 16 residues long. The CDR3: CALWEVQELGKKIKVF. For the CDR3, the DNA is TGTGCCTTGTGGGAAGTGCAAGAGTTGGGCAAAAAAATCAAGGTATTT.

This clone is large by share. V is TRGV8 and J is TRGJ1 or TRGJ2. The CDR3 covers 12 residues. CDR1 VENAVY and CDR2 YDSYNSRV come from the germline V gene. After removal of 6 bases from V and 0 bases from J, the junction contained 2 bases not matched to a gene. The CDR3 sequence: CATWRNYYKKLF. The CDR3 DNA sequence: TGTGCCACCTGGAGGAATTATTATAAGAAACTCTTT.

This clone was observed a handful of times. This likely came from a read error, as a far larger clone is one base away. Different DNA sequences within this sample yield the same CDR3. V gene TRGV9 combines with J gene TRGJP. The CDR3 contains 16 residues. From germline, CDR1 is GITISATS and CDR2 ISYDGTV (reference sequence). CDR3 sequence reads: CALWEVQELGKKIKVF. The CDR3 bases are TGTGCCTTGTGGGAGGTGCAAGAGTTGGGAAAAAAAATCAAGGTATTT.

This clone is categorized as large. V and J are TRGV8 and TRGJP1. The V and J ends lost 1 base and 4 bases, in that order; junction bases with no gene match: 0. Germline CDR1 reads VENAVY; CDR2 reads YDSYNSRV. The CDR3 sequence is 13 residues long. CDR3 residues: CATWDSTGWFKIF. The CDR3 nucleotides are TGTGCCACCTGGGATAGCACTGGTTGGTTCAAGATATTT.

This clone is judged medium-sized. TCRdb's protein, taken from a much larger clone, differs from this DNA's translation at residues 7 and 8, likely owing to a read error; the protein displayed comes from the DNA. This chain connects TRGV9 to TRGJP. V was pared by 0 bases and J by 8 bases, with 4 bases of the junction left unmatched. Germline assignment: CDR1 GITISATS and CDR2 ISYDGTV (reference sequence). This CDR3 has 16 residues. CDR3 DNA: TGTGCCTTGTGGGAGGTGCTAAAGTTGGGCAAAAAAATCAAGGTATTT. Amino acids: CALWEVLKLGKKIKVF.

This clone is medium-sized (0.01 to 0.1%) within its sample. This sequence may be a read error, since a much larger clone differs from it by one base. The chain employs TRGV9 and TRGJP. J lost 6 bases, V lost 2 bases, and 1 base had no gene match. Germline CDR1 and CDR2: GITISATS and ISYDGTV (reference sequence). The CDR3 loop spans 15 amino acids. CDR3 amino acids: CALWEGELGKKIKVF. DNA of the CDR3: TGTGCCTTGTGGGAGGGAGAGTTGGGCAAAAAAATCAAGGTATTT.

Within the sample, this clone is large. The sample contains more than one DNA sequence encoding this CDR3. The chain couples TRGV9 to TRGJP1. Germline lookup yields CDR1 GITISATS and CDR2 ISYDGTV (reference sequence). CDR3 size: 12 residues. Trimming took 1 base from V and 7 from J; bases not matched to a gene: 0. The CDR3 loop reads CALWEVGWFKIF. CDR3 nucleotides: TGTGCCTTGTGGGAGGTTGGTTGGTTCAAGATATTT.

The table lists this clone with a few counts. A read error likely explains why the TCRdb protein, taken from a much larger clone, differs from this DNA's translation at residue 11; the protein shown is translated from the DNA. The J gene is TRGJP1, the V gene TRGV9. Germline CDR1 reads GITISATS; CDR2 reads ISYDGTV (reference sequence). This CDR3 region has 15 residues. CDR3 sequence: CALWEVHTTGLFKIF. CDR3 nucleotide sequence: TGTGCCTTGTGGGAGGTGCATACCACTGGTTTGTTCAAGATATTT.

The sample holds a few counts of this clone. The protein TCRdb gives is from a much larger clone and does not agree with this DNA's translation at residue 10, likely a read error; the protein shown here comes from the DNA. The chain couples TRGV9 to TRGJP. CDR1 is GITISATS, CDR2 ISYDGTV, per germline (reference sequence). This CDR3 comprises 16 residues. CDR3 nucleotide sequence: TGTGCCTTGTGGGAGGTGCAAGAGTTGAGCAAAAAAATCAAGGTATTT. It is translated as CALWEVQELSKKIKVF.

This clone is large (0.1 to 1%) by share. The V call is TRGV4, the J call TRGJP1. From germline, CDR1 is EGSTGY and CDR2 YDSYTSSV. This CDR3 has 12 residues. Losses at the gene ends were 7 bases for V and 1 base for J; bases not matched to a gene: 0. In nucleotides, the CDR3 is TGTGCCACCTGTACCACTGGTTGGTTCAAGATATTT. It translates to CATCTTGWFKIF.

By sample fraction, this clone is large (0.1 to 1%). The identical CDR3 is also encoded by other nucleotide sequences in the sample. J is TRGJP and V is TRGV9. The germline gives CDR1 GITISATS, CDR2 ISYDGTV (reference sequence). V shed 0 bases, J shed 9 bases, and the junction held 2 bases outside the gene matches. The CDR3 loop spans 15 amino acids. CDR3 sequence: CALWEVRLGKKIKVF. DNA of the CDR3: TGTGCCTTGTGGGAGGTGAGGTTGGGCAAAAAAATCAAGGTATTT.